This passage covers 21 T cell receptor beta chains from one sample sequenced in a study of neurological immune-mediated disorders. TCRdb re-called the 5' RACE reads with MiXCR, one entry per CDR3 protein. Here the sample spans 18,000 or so distinct CDR3 sequences, about a quarter being singletons. Sample: PBMCs. The receptors derive from a man in his fifties with HTLV-1-associated myelopathy (HAM/TSP).

The table lists this clonotype with many counts. The V gene is TRBV7-6, the J gene TRBJ2-3, with 13 positions matching TRBD2. Germline assignment: CDR1 SGHVS and CDR2 FNYEAQ. With V trimmed by 5 bases and J by 5 bases, 13 bases remained unmatched. There are 18 residues in the CDR3. The CDR3 DNA reads as TGTGCCAGCAGCCCCACCGGGACTAGCGGGGTCGTGATAGATACGCAGTATTTT. Translation gives CASSPTGTSGVVIDTQYF.

The chain links TRBV15 to TRBJ2-7; TRBD2 matches at 14 bases. CDR3 size: 16 residues. The V gene's germline CDR1 is LNHNV and CDR2 YYDKDF (reference sequence). Unmatched junction bases numbered 6, after V lost 4 bases and J lost 4 bases. CDR3 loop: CATSIGGTSGSYEQYF. As DNA, the CDR3 is TGTGCCACCAGCATAGGGGGGACTAGCGGGAGTTACGAGCAGTACTTC.

This clonotype was recorded at least ten times. V and J are TRBV15 and TRBJ1-6; D possibly corresponds to TRBD1 (6 bases). V gave up 6 bases and J gave up 8 bases, with 14 bases separating them. CDR1 and CDR2 from the germline V gene are LNHNV and YYDKDF (reference sequence). This CDR3 comprises 14 residues. CDR3 nucleotides: TGTGCCACCAGAACTCGGACAGTCGATTCACCCCTCCACTTT. Its translation: CATRTRTVDSPLHF. The full variable domain, with the rest looked up from reference TRBV15 and TRBJ1-6, is DAMVIQNPRYQVTQFGKPVTLSCSQTLNHNVMYWYQQKSSQAPKLLFHYYDKDFNNEADTPDNFQSRRPNTSFCFLDIRSPGLGDTAMYLCATRTRTVDSPLHFGNGTRLTVT.

In its sample, this clonotype is medium-sized. The chain carries TRBV7-2 and TRBJ2-5; 7 positions agree with TRBD2. After removal of 1 base from V and 9 bases from J, the junction contained 14 bases not matched to a gene. This CDR3 comprises 16 residues. Germline CDR1 is SGHTA and CDR2 is FQGNSA. CDR3 DNA sequence: TGTGCCAGCAGCTTAGAGGGTAGCGGGTGGCCCGCGGCCCAGTACTTC. Its protein is CASSLEGSGWPAAQYF.

The table lists this clonotype with many counts. The chain is built from TRBV7-2 and TRBJ1-5; D is unresolved. Germline-derived CDR1 and CDR2 are SGHTA and FQGNSA. Trimming cost V 1 base and J 9 bases, with 7 bases left between them. The CDR3 is 12 amino acids. The CDR3 loop reads CASSLGGRPQHF. CDR3 coding DNA: TGTGCCAGCAGCTTAGGGGGTCGGCCCCAGCATTTT.

On this clonotype: A much larger clone differs by one base, so this may be a read error. V gene TRBV7-2 combines with J gene TRBJ2-7; D assignment may be TRBD1 or TRBD2 (5 bases each). V lost 0 bases and J lost 2, with 5 bases in between. The V gene's germline CDR1 is SGHTA and CDR2 FQGNSA. The CDR3 has 13 amino acids. The CDR3 here is CASSLAGAYEQYF. The CDR3 DNA follows: TGTGCCAGCAGCTTAGCGGGGGCCTACGAGCAGTACTTC.

V and J are TRBV7-2 and TRBJ2-7; a possible D gene is TRBD1 (6 bases). Germline V gene lookup returns CDR1 SGHTA and CDR2 FQGNSA. Trimming cost V 5 bases and J 1 base, with 15 bases left between them. The CDR3 has 15 amino acids. In nucleotides, the CDR3 is TGTGCCAGCAGCCACAGGGAATTAGGTTCCTACGAGCAGTACTTC. Amino acid sequence: CASSHRELGSYEQYF.

The table lists this clonotype with a few counts. V and J are TRBV3-1 and TRBJ2-7; D possibly corresponds to TRBD1 (6 bases). Germline-derived CDR1 and CDR2 are LGHDT and YNNKEL (reference sequence). Between the trimmed V and J ends, which lost 4 bases and 3 bases, there was a span of 13 bases. This CDR3 contains 14 residues. This CDR3 is CASSRGPDRYEQYF. The DNA for the CDR3 is TGTGCCAGCAGCCGGGGGCCAGATCGCTACGAGCAGTACTTC.

The sample holds many counts of this clonotype. V is TRBV6-5 and J is TRBJ2-1; no clear D. V was clipped by 7 bases and J by 0 bases, with 10 bases between them. Germline assignment: CDR1 MNHEY and CDR2 SVGAGI. The length of the CDR3 is 14 residues. The CDR3 DNA follows: TGTGCCAGCACCCCAGAGATCTCCTACAATGAGCAGTTCTTC. This encodes CASTPEISYNEQFF.

This sequence joins TRBV6-4 and TRBJ1-5; no definite D call. Deletions cut 0 bases from V and 3 bases from J, with 12 bases between. Germline values: CDR1 MRHNA, CDR2 SNTAGT. CDR3 length: 16 amino acids. Written as DNA, the CDR3 is TGTGCCAGCAGTGACTCGAGGGTCCGGTACAATCAGCCCCAGCATTTT. Translating it yields CASSDSRVRYNQPQHF.

The chain joins TRBV5-1 to TRBJ2-5; D might be TRBD2 (7 bases). Germline V gene data show CDR1 as SGHRS and CDR2 as YFSETQ. Trimming cost V 4 bases and J 5 bases, with 15 bases left between them. This CDR3 has 14 amino acids. The DNA of the CDR3 is TGCGCCAGCAGCATATTCGGGGGGCTGGAGACCCAGTACTTC. This encodes CASSIFGGLETQYF.

The sample holds a few counts of this clonotype. The CDR3 sequence: CASSFTTGVNEQFF. CDR3 sequence (DNA): TGTGCCAGCAGTTTTACCACAGGGGTGAATGAGCAGTTCTTC. The genes are TRBV27 and TRBJ2-1, with 7 bases that match TRBD1. Trimming cost V 3 bases and J 7 bases; bases outside gene matches: 6. The CDR3 spans 14 residues. Germline lookup yields CDR1 MNHEY and CDR2 SMNVEV (reference sequence).

The rearrangement uses TRBV20-1 and TRBJ1-1; D call uncertain. V dropped 3 bases and J dropped 3 bases, with 11 bases sitting between them. Germline CDR1 DFQATT, CDR2 SNEGSKA (reference sequence). The CDR3 is 13 residues long. The CDR3: CSASLAVDTEAFF. In nucleotides, the CDR3 is TGCAGTGCTAGTCTCGCGGTGGACACTGAAGCTTTCTTT.

V and J are TRBV24-1 and TRBJ2-3; 7 bases are shared with TRBD1. CDR1 KGHDR and CDR2 SFDVKD come from the germline V gene. The CDR3 totals 16 residues. V was clipped by 4 bases and J by 6 bases; unmatched bases: 12. The CDR3 DNA sequence: TGTGCCACCAGTGACGGGACAGTCGAGATCGGGGATACGCAGTATTTT. This codes for CATSDGTVEIGDTQYF.

J is TRBJ1-4 and V is TRBV27, with 10 positions matching TRBD1. The CDR3 runs to 15 residues. V lost 6 bases, J lost 11 bases, and 12 bases stayed unmatched. Germline V gives CDR1 MNHEY, CDR2 SMNVEV (reference sequence). The CDR3 nucleotides read TGTGCCAGCAGAATAGGGACAGGGGCCGCGGGGAAACTGTTTTTT. It specifies CASRIGTGAAGKLFF.

This clonotype was seen repeatedly, ten times or more. This sequence joins TRBV20-1 and TRBJ2-1; 7 bases are shared with TRBD1. Germline lookup yields CDR1 DFQATT and CDR2 SNEGSKA (reference sequence). CDR3 length equals 13 residues. The V segment lost 5 bases and the J segment 3 bases; nucleotides outside the gene matches: 4. The CDR3 spells CSAGTENYNEQFF. CDR3 DNA sequence: TGCAGTGCTGGGACAGAGAACTACAATGAGCAGTTCTTC.

Sample share makes this clonotype medium-sized (0.01 to 0.1%). Here the CDR3 DNA reads TGTGCCAGCAGCTCGAGTATGGCTGAAGCTTTCTTT. Amino acid sequence: CASSSSMAEAFF. The V gene is TRBV7-9, the J gene TRBJ1-1; no clear D gene. The CDR3 spans 12 residues. V was clipped by 4 bases and J by 6 bases, with 9 bases between them. Germline CDR1 and CDR2: SEHNR and FQNEAQ (reference sequence).

V is TRBV5-4 and J is TRBJ1-1; D remains ambiguous. Trimming took 0 bases from V and 2 from J, leaving 14 bases between them. Germline assignment: CDR1 SGHNT and CDR2 YYREEE (reference sequence). The CDR3 sequence is 16 residues long. The CDR3 region has the DNA TGTGCCAGCAGCTTGGTTTACAGTGGCGGAAACACTGAAGCTTTCTTT. Its translation is CASSLVYSGGNTEAFF.

This sequence joins TRBV7-8 and TRBJ2-7, with 8 bases aligning to TRBD1. Germline V gene data show CDR1 as SGHVS and CDR2 as FQNEAQ. The CDR3 sequence is 14 residues long. The V segment lost 3 bases and the J segment 3 bases; nucleotides outside the gene matches: 4. Here the CDR3 DNA reads TGTGCCAGCAGCTTCGACAGGGGACACTACGAGCAGTACTTC. Translating gives CASSFDRGHYEQYF.

This clonotype was found many times. The chain joins TRBV5-1 to TRBJ1-1; 10 bases fit TRBD1. This CDR3 has 15 residues. After removal of 5 bases from V and 1 base from J, the junction contained 5 bases not matched to a gene. Germline V gene sequence: CDR1 SGHRS, CDR2 YFSETQ. CDR3: CASSRRQGANTEAFF. The CDR3 DNA sequence: TGCGCCAGCAGTCGAAGACAGGGGGCGAACACTGAAGCTTTCTTT. The full variable domain, its missing parts supplied by reference TRBV5-1 and TRBJ1-1, is KAGVTQTPRYLIKTRGQQVTLSCSPISGHRSVSWYQQTPGQGLQFLFEYFSETQRNKGNFPGRFSGRQFSNSRSEMNVSTLELGDSALYLCASSRRQGANTEAFFGQGTRLTVV.

The chain has TRBV29-1 and TRBJ2-7; perhaps D is TRBD1 or TRBD2 (5 bases each). From germline, CDR1 is SQVTM and CDR2 ANQGSEA. This CDR3 comprises 13 residues. The V end was cut by 4 bases, the J end by 0 bases, with 10 bases between. The CDR3 is CSVARGGSYEQYF. DNA for the CDR3: TGCAGCGTTGCCCGGGGCGGCTCCTACGAGCAGTACTTC.